Listed below are T cell receptor beta chains from one sample, sequenced in a study of somatic mutations in cytotoxic T cells in rheumatoid arthritis. Clones were sequenced by immunoSEQ multiplex PCR, and TCRdb holds only the in-frame ones, with some missing. There are 15,000 to 20,000 clones in the sample; roughly four fifths occur only once, and around 15% lies in the top ten. The material sequenced was CD8+ T cells sorted from blood. The receptors were sampled from a woman between 50 and 59 years old with rheumatoid arthritis. Each CDR3 is given with its conserved first and last residue. D genes are given only for firm matches. Clone size is shown for a subset of rows, as once, few, many or a class of expanded clone.

clone_size	d_call	v_call	j_call	cdr3_aa	cdr3_nt
NA	NA	TRBV29-1	TRBJ2-7	CSVAPSGAYEQYF	TGCAGCGTCGCCCCCTCGGGGGCGTACGAGCAGTACTTC
NA	NA	TRBV10-3	TRBJ1-1	CAIGTGNTEAFF	TGTGCCATCGGCACTGGGAACACTGAAGCTTTCTTT
NA	TRBD1	TRBV7-3	TRBJ1-5	CASSLGDSQLYNQPQHF	TGTGCCAGCAGCTTGGGGGACAGTCAATTATACAATCAGCCCCAGCATTTT
NA	TRBD2	TRBV4-1	TRBJ2-7	CASRSGLATSYEQYF	TGCGCCAGCAGATCGGGACTAGCTACTTCCTACGAGCAGTACTTC
NA	TRBD1	TRBV6-1	TRBJ1-4	CATYRGYSSEKLFF	TGTGCCACCTACAGGGGCTACTCCTCGGAAAAACTGTTTTTT
NA	NA	TRBV11-2	TRBJ1-2	CASSLGGGYGYTF	TGTGCCAGCAGCTTAGGTGGCGGCTATGGCTACACCTTC
NA	NA	TRBV7-6	TRBJ1-1	CASSARGGNTEAFF	TGTGCCAGCAGCGCAAGGGGGGGGAACACTGAAGCTTTCTTT
once	TRBD2	TRBV6-1	TRBJ2-1	CASSGLRAGGHNEQFF	TGTGCCAGCAGTGGATTACGGGCGGGGGGACACAATGAGCAGTTCTTC
NA	NA	TRBV19	TRBJ1-5	CASSDGGIQPQHF	TGTGCCAGTAGCGACGGAGGGATTCAGCCCCAGCATTTT
NA	NA	TRBV28	TRBJ1-4	CASRANLEKLFF	TGTGCCAGCAGAGCCAATTTGGAAAAACTGTTTTTT
NA	TRBD2	TRBV7-9	TRBJ2-5	CASSGTSGKETQYF	TGTGCCAGCAGTGGGACTAGCGGGAAAGAGACCCAGTACTTC
NA	NA	TRBV5-6	TRBJ2-1	CASSLGRRGTTYNEQFF	TGTGCCAGCAGCTTGGGACGGCGCGGGACGACCTACAATGAGCAGTTCTTC
NA	NA	TRBV27	TRBJ1-5	CASATGYNQPQHF	TGTGCCAGTGCGACCGGTTACAATCAGCCCCAGCATTTT
NA	TRBD1	TRBV9	TRBJ2-7	CASSVGRDRANEQYF	TGTGCCAGCAGCGTAGGGAGGGACAGGGCGAACGAGCAGTACTTC
NA	TRBD1	TRBV6-5	TRBJ2-7	CASSYSHRGTIYEQYF	TGTGCCAGCAGTTACTCTCACAGGGGGACCATTTACGAGCAGTACTTC
NA	NA	TRBV10-3	TRBJ2-7	CAISENPGAAYEQYF	TGTGCCATCAGTGAGAACCCAGGGGCGGCCTACGAGCAGTACTTC
NA	NA	TRBV19	TRBJ1-2	CASSIAVSGYTF	TGTGCCAGTAGTATAGCCGTCAGTGGCTACACCTTC
NA	NA	TRBV2	TRBJ1-2	CASSDFTTAANYGYTF	TGTGCCAGCAGTGATTTTACGACAGCGGCTAACTATGGCTACACCTTC
few	NA	TRBV10-3	TRBJ1-1	CAISERPRGENTEAFF	TGTGCCATCAGTGAGCGGCCGAGGGGGGAGAACACTGAAGCTTTCTTT
NA	NA	TRBV25-1	TRBJ1-6	CASSDGGNSYNSPLHF	TGTGCCAGCAGTGATGGGGGGAACTCCTATAATTCACCCCTCCACTTT
once	NA	TRBV28	TRBJ2-7	CASSFAGLGEQYF	TGTGCCAGCAGTTTCGCAGGGTTGGGCGAGCAGTACTTC
once	NA	TRBV27	TRBJ1-5	CASSLAAGGSNQPQHF	TGTGCCAGCAGTTTAGCGGCGGGCGGTAGCAATCAGCCCCAGCATTTT
NA	NA	TRBV15	TRBJ1-2	CATSRDGILGYTF	TGTGCCACCAGCAGAGACGGGATCTTAGGCTACACCTTC
few	NA	TRBV11-1	TRBJ2-7	CASSLRGNHYEQYF	TGTGCCAGCAGCTTAAGAGGGAATCACTACGAGCAGTACTTC
NA	NA	TRBV6-7	TRBJ1-5	CASSHGGNQPQHF	TGTGCCAGCAGCCACGGAGGGAATCAGCCCCAGCATTTT
NA	NA	TRBV19	TRBJ2-1	CASVDTVGNEQFF	TGTGCCAGCGTGGACACCGTGGGCAATGAGCAGTTCTTC
NA	NA	TRBV23-1	TRBJ2-4	CASLEVGLNIQYF	TGCGCCAGCCTCGAGGTGGGACTCAACATTCAGTACTTC
NA	TRBD2	TRBV27	TRBJ2-5	CASRQTPAGAGETQYF	TGTGCCAGCAGGCAGACCCCAGCGGGAGCCGGGGAGACCCAGTACTTC
NA	TRBD1	TRBV6-6	TRBJ2-5	CASSDRDEETQYF	TGTGCCAGCAGTGACAGGGATGAAGAGACCCAGTACTTC
NA	NA	TRBV7-6	TRBJ2-1	CASSSWGEQFF	TGTGCCAGCAGCTCCTGGGGGGAGCAGTTCTTC
NA	TRBD2	TRBV6-5	TRBJ2-1	CASSYRGLHYNEQFF	TGTGCCAGCAGTTACCGGGGACTACACTACAATGAGCAGTTCTTC
NA	NA	TRBV14	TRBJ1-1	CASSQDRAGTEAFF	TGTGCCAGCAGCCAAGACAGGGCTGGCACTGAAGCTTTCTTT
NA	NA	TRBV7-9	TRBJ1-3	CASTDVRDGNTIYF	TGTGCCAGCACCGACGTTCGGGACGGAAACACCATATATTTT
NA	TRBD2	TRBV5-1	TRBJ2-1	CASSSGGGSYEQFF	TGCGCCAGCAGCTCGGGGGGGGGTTCGTATGAGCAGTTCTTC
once	NA	TRBV6-5	TRBJ2-7	CASSYSNPGDYEQYF	TGTGCCAGCAGTTACTCGAACCCAGGAGACTACGAGCAGTACTTC
few	TRBD1	TRBV5-5	TRBJ2-6	CASSPRQGAESGANVLTF	TGTGCCAGCAGCCCTAGACAGGGGGCAGAGTCTGGGGCCAACGTCCTGACTTTC
NA	NA	TRBV19	TRBJ1-4	CASTYPTQGGEKLFF	TGTGCCAGTACTTACCCCACCCAGGGTGGTGAAAAACTGTTTTTT
NA	NA	TRBV4-3	TRBJ2-3	CASSQDRNGSTTDTQYF	TGCGCCAGCAGCCAAGATCGGAACGGGAGCACCACAGATACGCAGTATTTT
NA	TRBD2	TRBV19	TRBJ2-1	CASSIDLSGSSGSVYNEQFF	TGTGCCAGTAGTATAGATCTATCGGGGTCTAGCGGGAGTGTCTACAATGAGCAGTTCTTC
NA	NA	TRBV6-1	TRBJ1-1	CASSEAGQGSEAFF	TGTGCCAGCAGTGAAGCTGGGCAGGGCTCTGAAGCTTTCTTT
NA	TRBD2	TRBV7-2	TRBJ2-7	CASSWTSGRGDEQYF	TGTGCCAGCAGCTGGACTAGCGGGAGGGGGGACGAGCAGTACTTC
NA	NA	TRBV15	TRBJ1-4	CATSREGQTNEKLFF	TGTGCCACCAGCAGGGAAGGACAGACCAATGAAAAACTGTTTTTT
NA	TRBD2	TRBV5-5	TRBJ2-3	CASSLRREATDTQYF	TGTGCCAGCAGCTTGAGGCGGGAGGCCACAGATACGCAGTATTTT
NA	NA	TRBV25-1	TRBJ2-7	CASSSNPYEQYF	TGTGCCAGCAGTTCTAACCCCTACGAGCAGTACTTC
NA	TRBD2	TRBV2	TRBJ2-2	CASSDAPSRGGRGRIGELFF	TGTGCCAGCAGTGACGCTCCGTCGCGGGGGGGCCGAGGAAGGATCGGGGAGCTGTTTTTT
NA	TRBD1	TRBV28	TRBJ2-7	CATTTGTGFYEQYF	TGTGCCACCACTACCGGGACAGGGTTTTACGAGCAGTACTTC
NA	NA	TRBV7-6	TRBJ2-1	CASRSALGEQFF	TGTGCCAGCAGGTCGGCCCTCGGGGAGCAGTTCTTC
NA	NA	TRBV14	TRBJ2-1	CASSLREPGNEQFF	TGTGCCAGCAGCCTACGGGAGCCCGGCAATGAGCAGTTCTTC
NA	NA	TRBV6-5	TRBJ1-5	CASSSRQANQPQHF	TGTGCCAGCAGTTCTCGACAGGCCAATCAGCCCCAGCATTTT
NA	NA	TRBV14	TRBJ2-5	CASSSTTGMGTETQYF	TGTGCCAGCAGCTCTACTACAGGGATGGGAACGGAGACCCAGTACTTC
NA	NA	TRBV7-9	TRBJ1-1	CASSPWVWEAFF	TGTGCCAGCAGCCCGTGGGTATGGGAAGCTTTCTTT
few	NA	TRBV29-1	TRBJ1-2	CSVEGQKDSLFGYTF	TGCAGCGTTGAAGGCCAAAAGGACAGCCTCTTTGGCTACACCTTC
NA	TRBD1	TRBV7-9	TRBJ2-1	CASSISGTEIEFF	TGTGCCAGCAGCATTTCTGGGACAGAAATCGAGTTCTTC
NA	NA	TRBV7-9	TRBJ2-1	CASSARTVYNEQFF	TGTGCCAGCAGCGCACGGACAGTGTACAATGAGCAGTTCTTC
NA	TRBD1	TRBV15	TRBJ2-7	CATSRAPGTGSYEQYF	TGTGCCACCAGCAGAGCCCCAGGGACAGGGAGCTACGAGCAGTACTTC
NA	NA	TRBV27	TRBJ2-7	CASSLRRGHYEQYF	TGTGCCAGCAGTTTAAGGCGGGGCCACTACGAGCAGTACTTC
NA	NA	TRBV7-9	TRBJ2-7	CASSLALSSYYEQYF	TGTGCCAGCAGCTTAGCCCTTAGCAGTTACTACGAGCAGTACTTC
NA	TRBD1	TRBV7-9	TRBJ1-2	CASSLGTGPIYGYTF	TGTGCCAGCAGCTTAGGGACAGGGCCAATCTATGGCTACACCTTC
NA	NA	TRBV7-3	TRBJ2-1	CASSSGNNEQFF	TGTGCCAGCAGTTCAGGGAACAATGAGCAGTTCTTC
NA	NA	TRBV7-2	TRBJ2-2	CASSLETGVRGGELFF	TGTGCCAGCAGCTTGGAGACTGGGGTACGGGGCGGGGAGCTGTTTTTT